This entry concerns a single TCR beta chain. The sample is drawn from a study of blood T cell repertoires in COVID-19. Study background: Samples of COVID-19 (acute and convalescent) were obtained from the United States, Italy and Spain. PBMCs, B-cell-depleted T cells, or T cells were the source of the cDNA or gDNA that made up the material.

The authors' processing: Reference gene primers were amplified, and this amplification served to estimate nucleated cell counts. Measured with immunoSEQ multiplex PCR; TCRdb has only the in-frame clones, and not every one. Clonal size and the V and J genes are those of that table, whereas D and trimming came from the DNA. The sample holds fewer than 200,000 clones; around 80% are singletons and the top ten take approximately 7.3%. The CDR3 is made up of 13 amino acids. The V end lost 1 base, the J end lost 5 bases, and 8 bases lay between the germline ends. Germline assignment: CDR1 SGHAT and CDR2 FQNNGV.

The chain joins TRBV11-2 to TRBJ1-1; D gene unclear. Input material: peripheral blood. The source of this sequence is a human donor in a cohort sampled during active COVID-19. The CDR3 is CASSLGQKTEAFF. The CDR3 nucleotides read TGTGCCAGCAGCTTAGGCCAGAAGACTGAAGCTTTCTTT.